The entry that follows covers one T cell receptor (beta chain) sequence. The target antigen is unknown. PCR used 60 Vbeta primers and 13 Jbeta primers. TCRdb's copy holds only in-frame clones and misses some; the assay was immunoSEQ multiplex PCR. The repertoire holds approximately 130,000 clones, with about 78% as singletons. The CDR3 has 14 amino acids. Trimming cost V 7 bases and J 4 bases; bases outside gene matches: 9. The germline CDR1 and CDR2 sequences are MNHNS and SASEGT. The data were taken from a study of cytomegalovirus exposure and HLA in healthy donors. Study overall: Caucasian-associated ancestry cluster membership applied to approximately 81% of around 400 genotyped donors.

Study results and caveats: In a later analysis, most CMV-associated TCR beta chains appeared HLA-restricted. An apparent linkage of common viral pathogens to several of the most significant clusters emerged in a later analysis. There were 150 to 200 TCR beta chains listed as cytomegalovirus-associated.

The V gene is TRBV6-1, the J gene TRBJ1-1; 7 bases map to TRBD1. This TCR derives from a man in his forties or fifties in good health and CMV-seronegative. Sequenced material: PBMCs. The CDR3 coding sequence is TGTGCCAGCACCGAACTACAGGGGAGCACTGAAGCTTTCTTT. It translates to CASTELQGSTEAFF.